The T cell receptor beta chain under discussion was sequenced for a study of T cell repertoires in cytomegalovirus infection. Study information: Signatures in public TCR beta sequences pointed to both CMV infection and matching HLA type.

This clonotype was seen many times. Each CDR3 protein is one row after TCRdb ran MiXCR on the reads. The table lists about 490,000 distinct CDR3 sequences, about 11% of them singletons. Sequencing was done on a sample of PBMCs. This clonotype was sampled from a human donor in good health (CMV status not recorded). Some clones in this sample may be carry-over from other donors' samples.

The CDR3 bases are TGCAGTGCCCGGTCCGCGACAGGGTCAAACACTGAAGCTTTCTTT. It yields the protein CSARSATGSNTEAFF. This chain uses TRBV20-1 with TRBJ1-1, with TRBD1 matching 7 bases. CDR3 length equals 15 residues. Unmatched junction bases numbered 12, after V lost 6 bases and J lost 2 bases. The germline gives CDR1 DFQATT, CDR2 SNEGSKA (reference sequence).